This T cell receptor (beta chain) was sequenced during a study of PD-L1 blockade in urothelial cancer. The overall study: Samples came from 3 weeks, at the second dose, and 6 weeks into treatment.

Worth noting for this clone: Its antigen is undetermined.

Regarding the study as a whole: When measured at 3 weeks, tumor-associated blood clones expanded more in durable-benefit patients.

Added to each PCR by spiking were synthetic TCR analog templates. Profiling relied on immunoSEQ multiplex PCR, and the TCRdb table lists in-frame clones only, not all of them. The sample has 70,000 to 95,000 clones; more than 70% are singletons. Time point noted: pretreatment peripheral blood. The material was PBMCs, obtained around atezolizumab (anti-PD-L1) treatment. This TCR was sampled from a woman aged 80 or over with urothelial cancer.

CDR3 DNA: TGTGCCAGCTCACCACTTGGACAGGGGCAGGCTGAAGCTTTCTTT. Translating it yields CASSPLGQGQAEAFF. V is TRBV18 and J is TRBJ1-1; TRBD1 matches at 9 bases. Per the germline V gene, CDR1 is KGHSH and CDR2 is LQKENI. V shed 1 base and J 6 bases; nucleotides not matched to a gene: 6. The CDR3 runs to 15 residues.